The 19 T cell receptor beta chains given below trace back to one sample, sequenced in a study of vaccination and CD4 T cells after COVID-19. For these TCRs, the target antigens are not known. Oncomine TCR Beta short-read sequencing was applied to DNA from cultured CD4+ T cells. Each CDR3 protein gets one entry after TCRdb re-called the PCR reads with MiXCR. The table lists 25,000 to 30,000 distinct CDR3 sequences, approximately 41% of them singletons. Specified time point: late sampling 161 to 241 days after vaccination in a few convalescent patients. Treatment specified: approximately 9-day PBMC culture with coronavirus spike peptide pools or control peptides (ViraFEST assay). The sequences come from CD4+ T cells from blood, cultured in vitro, collected about 7 months after SARS-CoV-2 vaccination. These receptors were collected from a human donor who had recovered from COVID-19.

The rearrangement links TRBV4-1 to TRBJ2-7; D might be TRBD1 or TRBD2, each matching 5 bases. This CDR3 region has 16 residues. Trimming pared 3 bases from V and 2 bases from J, leaving 17 bases between. Germline CDR1 is MGHRA and CDR2 is YSYEKL. DNA of the CDR3: TGCGCCAGCAGCCAGCTCGAGGGGCCGACTGCCTACGAGCAGTACTTC. Protein: CASSQLEGPTAYEQYF.

The table lists this clonotype with a count of one. For the CDR3, the DNA is TGTGCCAGCAGCTTAACGAGGAGCTCCTATAATTCACCCCTCCACTTT. As protein: CASSLTRSSYNSPLHF. The rearrangement uses TRBV7-9 and TRBJ1-6; no clear D. Per germline, CDR1 SEHNR and CDR2 FQNEAQ (reference sequence). This CDR3 has 16 amino acids. Deletions cut 2 bases from V and 0 bases from J, with 8 bases between.

This rearrangement joins TRBV20-1 to TRBJ2-7, with D unclear. The CDR3 has 11 amino acids. With 7 bases removed from V and 5 bases from J, the gap between germline ends came to 12 bases. The germline V gene has CDR1 DFQATT and CDR2 SNEGSKA (reference sequence). CDR3 bases: TGCAGTGGTCATATTCTGGACGAGCAGTACTTC. Translated, it gives CSGHILDEQYF.

By share, this clonotype counts as medium-sized. The chain recombines TRBV19 with TRBJ2-7; D uncertain. CDR3 length: 11 residues. The germline V and J ends were trimmed by 6 bases and 5 bases, with 8 bases remaining between them. Germline V gene data show CDR1 as LNHDA and CDR2 as SQIVND (reference sequence). The CDR3 DNA is TGTGCCAGTAGCAATCTGGACGAGCAGTACTTC. Amino acid sequence: CASSNLDEQYF.

This clonotype was recorded a few times. The chain couples TRBV28 to TRBJ2-3; D may be TRBD2 (5 bases). The CDR3 is made up of 14 amino acids. V lost 6 bases to trimming and J lost 4 bases, with 14 bases between them. The germline CDR1 and CDR2 sequences are MDHEN and SYDVKM. In nucleotides, the CDR3 is TGTGCCAGCAGCCCTGGATTTAGCGCAGATACGCAGTATTTT. It translates to CASSPGFSADTQYF.

A few counts support this clonotype. This chain uses TRBV7-9 with TRBJ1-5; 7 nucleotides agree with TRBD1. This CDR3 is 18 amino acids long. The trim removed 1 base at V and 2 bases at J, leaving 11 bases unmatched. Germline CDR1 reads SEHNR; CDR2 reads FQNEAQ (reference sequence). The CDR3: CASSLGFGPGQGNQPQHF. The CDR3 DNA reads TGTGCCAGCAGCTTAGGGTTTGGACCTGGACAGGGCAATCAGCCCCAGCATTTT.

The rearrangement uses TRBV7-2 and TRBJ2-5, with 8 bases aligning to TRBD2. Germline V gene data show CDR1 as SGHTA and CDR2 as FQGNSA. The CDR3 spans 16 residues. The ends lost 5 bases at V and 5 bases at J; junction bases unmatched: 13. CDR3 nucleotides: TGTGCCAGCAGCGTACAACGATTCGGCGGGGGGGAGACCCAGTACTTC. Amino acid sequence: CASSVQRFGGGETQYF.

The chain recombines TRBV15 with TRBJ2-5, with 13 bases that match TRBD2. CDR1 LNHNV and CDR2 YYDKDF come from the germline V gene (reference sequence). The ends lost 2 bases at V and 4 bases at J; junction bases unmatched: 4. The CDR3 consists of 16 residues. Here the CDR3 reads CATSRTSGRAGETQYF. For the CDR3, the DNA is TGTGCCACCAGCAGAACTAGCGGGAGGGCCGGAGAGACCCAGTACTTC. The entire variable domain, with the rest obtained from reference TRBV15 and TRBJ2-5, is as follows: DAMVIQNPRYQVTQFGKPVTLSCSQTLNHNVMYWYQQKSSQAPKLLFHYYDKDFNNEADTPDNFQSRRPNTSFCFLDIRSPGLGDTAMYLCATSRTSGRAGETQYFGPGTRLLVL.

The chain couples TRBV20-1 to TRBJ1-2, with TRBD1 identical over 8 bases. Trimming took 1 base from V and 2 from J; bases not matched to a gene: 9. Per the germline V gene, CDR1 is DFQATT and CDR2 is SNEGSKA (reference sequence). CDR3 length equals 16 residues. CDR3 protein: CSARGHRGYKNYGYTF. In DNA form, the CDR3 reads TGCAGTGCTAGAGGGCACAGGGGGTATAAGAACTATGGCTACACCTTC.

The chain has TRBV20-1 and TRBJ2-1; tentatively, D is TRBD2 (7 bases). The CDR3 extends over 15 amino acids. Germline V gives CDR1 DFQATT, CDR2 SNEGSKA (reference sequence). V dropped 6 bases and J dropped 1 base, with 16 bases sitting between them. The CDR3 spells CSALSRGASYNEQFF. CDR3 in DNA: TGCAGTGCCCTCTCTCGGGGGGCGTCCTACAATGAGCAGTTCTTC.

This chain uses TRBV20-1 with TRBJ2-7; D assignment may be TRBD1 or TRBD2 (5 bases each). CDR3 length equals 13 residues. Deletions cut 5 bases from V and 3 bases from J, with 14 bases between. From germline, CDR1 is DFQATT and CDR2 SNEGSKA (reference sequence). CDR3 in amino acids: CSAADTAGYEQYF. In nucleotides, the CDR3 is TGCAGTGCTGCGGACACGGCGGGCTACGAGCAGTACTTC.

The chain recombines TRBV7-2 with TRBJ2-5, with TRBD2 matching over 12 bases. Losses at the gene ends were 9 bases for V and 5 bases for J; bases not matched to a gene: 4. The CDR3 consists of 13 residues. CDR1 and CDR2 (germline): SGHTA, FQGNSA. CDR3 nucleotides: TGTGCCAGTCTAGCGGGAGGGCTGGAGACCCAGTACTTC. This encodes CASLAGGLETQYF.

This clonotype was seen a single time. The chain carries TRBV27 and TRBJ2-7, with D perhaps TRBD1 (5 bases). V dropped 7 bases and J dropped 4 bases, with 20 bases sitting between them. Germline V gene lookup returns CDR1 MNHEY and CDR2 SMNVEV (reference sequence). The CDR3 covers 15 residues. CDR3 in amino acids: CASTRRPGLAYEQYF. DNA of the CDR3: TGTGCCAGCACTCGGCGGCCAGGGTTAGCATACGAGCAGTACTTC.

CDR3: CASSLSSGGSFQETQYF. CDR3 nucleotides: TGTGCCAGCAGCTTAAGCTCAGGCGGCTCATTCCAAGAGACCCAGTACTTC. The genes are TRBV7-3 and TRBJ2-5, with D hard to call. The ends were cut back, 1 base at V and 1 base at J, with 16 bases in the middle. Germline V gives CDR1 SGHTA, CDR2 FQGTGA. The CDR3 covers 17 residues.

This clonotype has a handful of counts. This rearrangement joins TRBV20-1 to TRBJ2-7; D is undetermined. Germline V CDR1 and CDR2: DFQATT, SNEGSKA (reference sequence). Trimming shortened V by 6 bases and J by 1 base, and 10 bases separated the two germline ends. CDR3 length: 12 residues. In nucleotides, the CDR3 is TGCAGTGCCCTACAGACTTCCTACGAGCAGTACTTC. Translating gives CSALQTSYEQYF.

This clonotype was seen a few times. V gene TRBV20-1 combines with J gene TRBJ1-2; D not resolved. This CDR3 comprises 15 residues. Germline loops: CDR1 DFQATT, CDR2 SNEGSKA (reference sequence). Trimming took 0 bases from V and 0 from J, leaving 11 bases between them. The CDR3 sequence: CSARDSRATNYGYTF. The CDR3 DNA sequence: TGCAGTGCTAGAGATAGCCGAGCTACTAACTATGGCTACACCTTC.

The genes are TRBV10-3 and TRBJ2-1; TRBD2 agrees at 9 bases. V shed 5 bases, J shed 4 bases, and the junction held 9 bases outside the gene matches. Germline lookup yields CDR1 ENHRY and CDR2 SYGVKD. CDR3 length equals 16 residues. The CDR3 nucleotides read TGTGCCATCAGTAAAAATAGCGGGGGAGAATACAATGAGCAGTTCTTC. Translating it yields CAISKNSGGEYNEQFF.

Relative to its sample, this clonotype is medium-sized. The chain carries TRBV7-9 and TRBJ2-2, with D perhaps TRBD1 (6 bases). Germline CDR1 SEHNR, CDR2 FQNEAQ (reference sequence). Trimming cost V 7 bases and J 6 bases, with 9 bases left between them. This CDR3 comprises 12 residues. The CDR3 sequence: CASMGAPGELFF. DNA for the CDR3: TGTGCCAGCATGGGGGCTCCCGGGGAGCTGTTTTTT.

The CDR3 nucleotides are TGTGCCAGCAGTTATCAGGTAGACAATCAGCCCCAGCATTTT. The encoded protein is CASSYQVDNQPQHF. This chain uses TRBV6-2 or TRBV6-3 with TRBJ1-5; unclear D gene. This CDR3 is built from 14 residues. Between the trimmed V and J ends, which lost 3 bases and 3 bases, there was a span of 9 bases. From germline, CDR1 is MNHEY and CDR2 SVGEGT.